This is a list of T cell receptor beta chains from one sample in a study of blood T cells in healthy people across ages. TCRdb re-analysed the 5' RACE reads in MiXCR, keeping a single row per CDR3 protein. The sample lists some 1,500,000 distinct CDR3 sequences, 42% occurring once. Sequencing was carried out using blood. Receptor source: a woman aged 18 to 35 in good health. CDR3s include the opening cysteine and the closing phenylalanine or tryptophan. The D gene is left open where the match is weak. The listing skips clone size in some rows; elsewhere it reads once, few, many or a size class.

clone size	V gene	J gene	D gene	CDR3 protein	CDR3 DNA
few	TRBV7-2	TRBJ2-1	TRBD1	CASSLTTGTGYNEQFF	TGTGCCAGCAGCTTAACGACCGGGACAGGTTACAATGAGCAGTTCTTC
few	TRBV20-1	TRBJ1-2	TRBD1	CSARGDSVNYGYTF	TGCAGTGCTAGGGGGGACAGCGTAAACTATGGCTACACCTTC
NA	TRBV29-1	TRBJ2-2	NA	CSVQTTGELFF	TGCAGCGTCCAAACCACCGGGGAGCTGTTTTTT
NA	TRBV12-3/TRBV12-4	TRBJ2-3	TRBD2	CASSSSSGGVDTQYF	TGTGCCAGCAGCTCCTCTAGCGGGGGGGTAGATACGCAGTATTTT
few	TRBV10-3	TRBJ1-1	TRBD1	CAISDSRGDTEAFF	TGTGCCATCAGTGATTCCAGGGGGGACACTGAAGCTTTCTTT
few	TRBV6-5	TRBJ1-2	NA	CASVHYGYTF	TGTGCCAGCGTCCACTATGGCTACACCTTC
NA	TRBV3-1	TRBJ1-1	NA	CASSPYVGARTEAFF	TGTGCCAGCAGCCCGTACGTGGGGGCGAGAACTGAAGCTTTCTTT
once	TRBV6-1	TRBJ2-1	NA	CASTRTGDSYNEQFF	TGTGCCAGCACGAGAACGGGGGACTCCTACAATGAGCAGTTCTTC
NA	TRBV7-9	TRBJ1-5	TRBD1	CASSSDRVGSQPQHF	TGTGCCAGCAGCTCGGACAGGGTTGGGAGTCAGCCCCAGCATTTT
few	TRBV29-1	TRBJ2-7	TRBD2	CSVTKPGLADSYEQYF	TGCAGCGTCACCAAACCGGGACTAGCGGACAGCTACGAGCAGTACTTC
NA	TRBV6-2/TRBV6-3	TRBJ2-2	NA	CASSSSTTGELFF	TGTGCCAGCAGTTCCTCTACGACCGGGGAGCTGTTTTTT
NA	TRBV12-3/TRBV12-4	TRBJ2-2	TRBD2	CASRTSGYTGELFF	TGTGCCAGCAGGACTAGCGGTTACACCGGGGAGCTGTTTTTT
few	TRBV25-1	TRBJ1-1	NA	CASSPRGHTEAFF	TGTGCCAGCAGCCCCCGCGGTCACACTGAAGCTTTCTTT